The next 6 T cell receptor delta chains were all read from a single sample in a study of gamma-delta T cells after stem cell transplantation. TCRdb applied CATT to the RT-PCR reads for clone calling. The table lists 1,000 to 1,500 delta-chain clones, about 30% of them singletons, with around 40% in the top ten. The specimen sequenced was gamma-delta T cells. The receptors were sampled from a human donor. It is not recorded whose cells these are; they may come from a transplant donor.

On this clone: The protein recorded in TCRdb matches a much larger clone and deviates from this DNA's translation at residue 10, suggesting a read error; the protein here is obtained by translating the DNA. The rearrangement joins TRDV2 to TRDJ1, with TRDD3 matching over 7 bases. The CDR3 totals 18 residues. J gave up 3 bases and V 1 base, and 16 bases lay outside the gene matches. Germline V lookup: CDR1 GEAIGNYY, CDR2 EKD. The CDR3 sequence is CACDTGIWGATGSDKLIF. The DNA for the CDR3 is TGTGCCTGTGACACGGGAATCTGGGGGGCAACAGGTTCCGATAAACTCATCTTT.

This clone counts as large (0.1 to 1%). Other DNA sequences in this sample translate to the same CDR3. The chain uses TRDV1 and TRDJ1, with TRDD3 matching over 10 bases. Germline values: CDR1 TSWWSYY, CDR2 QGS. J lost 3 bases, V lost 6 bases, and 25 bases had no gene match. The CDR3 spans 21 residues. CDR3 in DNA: TGTGCTCTTGGCTTTCTTCCCTTACTTACTGGGGGATTGGGGACGTCCGATAAACTCATCTTT. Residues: CALGFLPLLTGGLGTSDKLIF.

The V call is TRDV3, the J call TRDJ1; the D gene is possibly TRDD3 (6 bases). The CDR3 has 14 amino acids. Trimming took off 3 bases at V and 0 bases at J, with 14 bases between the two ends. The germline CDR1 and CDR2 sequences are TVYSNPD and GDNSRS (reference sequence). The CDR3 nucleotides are TGTGCCTTGGTGGGGGGGGGGTACACCGATAAACTCATCTTT. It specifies CALVGGGYTDKLIF.

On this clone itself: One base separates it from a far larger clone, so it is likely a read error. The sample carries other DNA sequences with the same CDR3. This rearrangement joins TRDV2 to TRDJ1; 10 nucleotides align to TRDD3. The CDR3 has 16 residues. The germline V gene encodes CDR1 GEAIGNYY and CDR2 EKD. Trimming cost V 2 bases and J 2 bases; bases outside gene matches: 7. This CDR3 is CACDNMGDTITDKLIF. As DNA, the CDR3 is TGTGCCTGTGACAACATGGGGGATACCATTACCGATAAACTCATCTTT.

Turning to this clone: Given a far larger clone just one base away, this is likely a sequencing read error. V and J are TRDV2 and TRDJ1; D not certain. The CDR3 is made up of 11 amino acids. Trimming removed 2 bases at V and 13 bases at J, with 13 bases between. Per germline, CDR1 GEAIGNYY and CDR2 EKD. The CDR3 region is CACDINRRSIF. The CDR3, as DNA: TGTGCCTGTGACATAAACCGGAGATCCATCTTT.

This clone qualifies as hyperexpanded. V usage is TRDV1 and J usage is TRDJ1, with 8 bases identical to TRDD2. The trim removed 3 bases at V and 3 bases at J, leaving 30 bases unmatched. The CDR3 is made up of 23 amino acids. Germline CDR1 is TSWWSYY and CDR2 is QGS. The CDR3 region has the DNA TGTGCTCTTGGGGACACCCCGAGGACTTCCTACAAGTACTGGGTAAAGTTCGCCGATAAACTCATCTTT. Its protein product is CALGDTPRTSYKYWVKFADKLIF.